This T cell receptor (beta chain) emerged from a study of metastatic and nonmetastatic thyroid tumors. Thyroid surgery had not been preceded by any treatment in any patient. This clone was counted many times. The same CDR3 can be traced to other DNA sequences in this sample. Original handling: A classifier of distant metastasis in papillary thyroid cancer was built from CDR3 differences (across clinicopathological groups). MiXCR was used by TCRdb to re-call the PCR reads. For this entry, the V and J calls and clone size follow TCRdb and not the study's own pipeline. Here the sample spans 35,000 or so clones, roughly a sixth being singletons. Germline CDR1 is ENHRY and CDR2 is SYGVKD. The CDR3 has 12 amino acids. The V end was cut by 0 bases, the J end by 6 bases, with 4 bases between.

Sequenced sample: blood. This sequence joins TRBV10-3 and TRBJ2-3; the D is unclear. The receptor was isolated from a male donor with papillary thyroid cancer or a benign thyroid nodule (not recorded which). Some clones in this sample may be carry-over from other donors' samples. CDR3 protein: CAISESGDTQYF. Written as DNA, the CDR3 is TGTGCCATCAGTGAGTCCGGGGATACGCAGTATTTT.